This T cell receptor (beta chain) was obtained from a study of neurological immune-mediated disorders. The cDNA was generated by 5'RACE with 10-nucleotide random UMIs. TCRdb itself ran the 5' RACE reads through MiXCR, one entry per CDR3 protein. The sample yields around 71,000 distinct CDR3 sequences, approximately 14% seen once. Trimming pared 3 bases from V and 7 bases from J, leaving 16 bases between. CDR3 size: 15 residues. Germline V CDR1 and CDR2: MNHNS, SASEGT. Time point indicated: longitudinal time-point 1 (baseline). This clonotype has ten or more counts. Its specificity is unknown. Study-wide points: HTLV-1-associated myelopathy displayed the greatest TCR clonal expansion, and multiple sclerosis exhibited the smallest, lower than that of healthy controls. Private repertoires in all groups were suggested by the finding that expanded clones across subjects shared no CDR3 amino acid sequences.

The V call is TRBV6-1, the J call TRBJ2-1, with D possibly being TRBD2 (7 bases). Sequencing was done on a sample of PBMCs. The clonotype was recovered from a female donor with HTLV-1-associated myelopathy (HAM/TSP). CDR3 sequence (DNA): TGTGCCAGCAGTGATTGGGGGGGGGCAAGGAATGAGCAGTTCTTC. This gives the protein CASSDWGGARNEQFF.